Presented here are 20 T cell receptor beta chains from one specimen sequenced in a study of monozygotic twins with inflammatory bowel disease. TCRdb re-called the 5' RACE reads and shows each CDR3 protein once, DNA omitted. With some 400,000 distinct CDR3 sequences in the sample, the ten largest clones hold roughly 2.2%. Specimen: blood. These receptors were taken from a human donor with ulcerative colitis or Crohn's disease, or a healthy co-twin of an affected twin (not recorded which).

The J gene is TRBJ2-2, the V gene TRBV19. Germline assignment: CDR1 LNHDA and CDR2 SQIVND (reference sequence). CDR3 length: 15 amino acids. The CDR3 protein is CASSIDILNTGELFF.

The CDR3 loop is CSARDRRLTGAPLHF. The chain uses TRBV20-1 and TRBJ1-6. This CDR3 is built from 15 residues. Germline V gives CDR1 DFQATT, CDR2 SNEGSKA (reference sequence).

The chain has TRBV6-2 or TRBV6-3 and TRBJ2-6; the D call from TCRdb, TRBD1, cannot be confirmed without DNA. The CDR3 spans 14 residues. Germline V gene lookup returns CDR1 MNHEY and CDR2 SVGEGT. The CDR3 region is CASSPDRAPLLLTF.

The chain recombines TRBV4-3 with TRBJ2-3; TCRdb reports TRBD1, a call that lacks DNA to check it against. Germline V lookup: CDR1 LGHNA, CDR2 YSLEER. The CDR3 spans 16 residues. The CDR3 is CASSPSPPGSADTQYF.

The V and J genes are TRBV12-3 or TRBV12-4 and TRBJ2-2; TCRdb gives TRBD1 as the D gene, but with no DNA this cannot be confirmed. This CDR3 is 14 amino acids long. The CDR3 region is CASDPGVGSGELFF.

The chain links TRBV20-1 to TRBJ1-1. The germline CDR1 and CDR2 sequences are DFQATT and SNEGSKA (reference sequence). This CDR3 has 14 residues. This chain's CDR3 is CSAPLGSVNTEAFF.

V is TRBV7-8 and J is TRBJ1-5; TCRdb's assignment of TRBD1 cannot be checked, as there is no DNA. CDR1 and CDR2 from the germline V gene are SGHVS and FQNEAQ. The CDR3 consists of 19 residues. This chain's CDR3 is CASSLFTGTGGEGNQPQHF. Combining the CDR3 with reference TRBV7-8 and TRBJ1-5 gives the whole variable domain GAGVSQSPRYKVAKRGQDVALRCDPISGHVSLFWYQQALGQGPEFLTYFQNEAQLDKSGLPSDRFFAERPEGSVSTLKIQRTQQEDSAVYLCASSLFTGTGGEGNQPQHFGDGTRLSIL.

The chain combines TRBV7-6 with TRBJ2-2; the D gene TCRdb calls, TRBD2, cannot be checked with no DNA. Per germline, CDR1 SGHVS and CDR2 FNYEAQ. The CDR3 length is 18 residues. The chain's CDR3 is CASSPTGLAGALAGELFF.

The CDR3 region is CASSFTDSSYKQYF. V is TRBV27 and J is TRBJ2-7. CDR1 and CDR2 from the germline V gene are MNHEY and SMNVEV (reference sequence). The CDR3 spans 14 residues.

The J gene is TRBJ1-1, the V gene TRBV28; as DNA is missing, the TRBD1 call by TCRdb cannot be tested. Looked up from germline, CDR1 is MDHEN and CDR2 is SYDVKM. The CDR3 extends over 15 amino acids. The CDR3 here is CASRYQGAPVKEAFF.

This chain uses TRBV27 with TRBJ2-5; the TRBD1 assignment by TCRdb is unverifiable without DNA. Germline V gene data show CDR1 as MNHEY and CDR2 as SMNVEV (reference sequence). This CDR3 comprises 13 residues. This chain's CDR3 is CASIGTGQETQYF.

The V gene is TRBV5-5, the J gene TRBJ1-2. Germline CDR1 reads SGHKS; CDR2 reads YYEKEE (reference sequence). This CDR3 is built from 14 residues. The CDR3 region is CASSFRDGFYGYTF.

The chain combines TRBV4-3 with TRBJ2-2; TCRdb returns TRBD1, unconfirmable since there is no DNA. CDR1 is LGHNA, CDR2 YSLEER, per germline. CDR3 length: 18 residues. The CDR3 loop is CASSQGGFGTTNTGELFF.

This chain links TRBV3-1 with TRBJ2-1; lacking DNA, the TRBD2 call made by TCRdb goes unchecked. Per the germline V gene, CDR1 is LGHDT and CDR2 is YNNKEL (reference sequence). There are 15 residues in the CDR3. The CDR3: CASSQRTSGYNEQFF.

CDR3: CASSPTQRGNEQFF. This rearrangement joins TRBV7-9 to TRBJ2-1; TCRdb lists TRBD2, though no DNA is available to test this call. CDR3 length equals 14 residues. Per germline, CDR1 SEHNR and CDR2 FQNEAQ (reference sequence).

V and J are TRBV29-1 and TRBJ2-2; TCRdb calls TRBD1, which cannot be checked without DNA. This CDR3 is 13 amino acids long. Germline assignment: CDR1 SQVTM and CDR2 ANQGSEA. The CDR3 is CSAGQANTGELFF.

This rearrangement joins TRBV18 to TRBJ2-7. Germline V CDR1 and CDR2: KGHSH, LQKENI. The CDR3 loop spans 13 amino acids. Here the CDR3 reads CASSPAVSYEQYF.

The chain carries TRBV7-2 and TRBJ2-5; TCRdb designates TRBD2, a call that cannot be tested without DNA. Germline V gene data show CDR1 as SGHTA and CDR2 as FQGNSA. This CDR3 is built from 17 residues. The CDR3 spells CASSFVPLTSAQETQYF.

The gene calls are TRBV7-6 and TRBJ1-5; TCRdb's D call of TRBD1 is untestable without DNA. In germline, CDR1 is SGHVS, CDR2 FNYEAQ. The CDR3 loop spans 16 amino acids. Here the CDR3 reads CASSLMGGLSNQPQHF.

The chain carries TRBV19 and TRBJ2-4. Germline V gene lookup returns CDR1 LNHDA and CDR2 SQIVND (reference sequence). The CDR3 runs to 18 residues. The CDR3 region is CASSIESSKGVAKNIQYF.